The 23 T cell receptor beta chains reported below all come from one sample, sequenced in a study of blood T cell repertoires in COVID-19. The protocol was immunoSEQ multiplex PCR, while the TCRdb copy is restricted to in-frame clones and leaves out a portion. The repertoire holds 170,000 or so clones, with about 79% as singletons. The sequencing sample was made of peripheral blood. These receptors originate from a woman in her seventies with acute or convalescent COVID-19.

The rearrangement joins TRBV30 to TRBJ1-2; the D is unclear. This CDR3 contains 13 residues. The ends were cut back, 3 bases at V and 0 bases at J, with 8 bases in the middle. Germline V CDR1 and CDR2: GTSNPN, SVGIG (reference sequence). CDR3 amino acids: CAWSISANYGYTF. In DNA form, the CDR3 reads TGTGCCTGGAGCATCTCGGCTAACTATGGCTACACCTTC.

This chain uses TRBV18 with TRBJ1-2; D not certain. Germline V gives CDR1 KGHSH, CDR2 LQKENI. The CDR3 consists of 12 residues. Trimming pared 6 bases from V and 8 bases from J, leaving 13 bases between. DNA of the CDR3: TGTGCCAGCTCCCCCGGGTCGAAAGGCTACACCTTC. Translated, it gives CASSPGSKGYTF.

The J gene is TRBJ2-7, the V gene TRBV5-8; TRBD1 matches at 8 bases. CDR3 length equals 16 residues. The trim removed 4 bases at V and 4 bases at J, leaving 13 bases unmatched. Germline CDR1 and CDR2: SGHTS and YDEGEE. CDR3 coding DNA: TGTGCCAGCAGCCTCTCCCCAGGGGGCTATGGGTACGAGCAGTACTTC. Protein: CASSLSPGGYGYEQYF.

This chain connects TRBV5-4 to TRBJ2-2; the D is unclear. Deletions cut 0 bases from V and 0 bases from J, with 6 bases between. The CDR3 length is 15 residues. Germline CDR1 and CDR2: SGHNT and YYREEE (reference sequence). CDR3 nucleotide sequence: TGTGCCAGCAGCTTGGGGCAGTCGAACACCGGGGAGCTGTTTTTT. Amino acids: CASSLGQSNTGELFF.

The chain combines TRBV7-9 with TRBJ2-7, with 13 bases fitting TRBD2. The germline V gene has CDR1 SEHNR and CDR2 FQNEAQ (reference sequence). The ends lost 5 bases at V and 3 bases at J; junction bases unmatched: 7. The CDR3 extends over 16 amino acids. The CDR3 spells CASSTGTSGTLYEQYF. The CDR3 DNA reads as TGTGCCAGCAGCACGGGGACTAGCGGGACTCTCTACGAGCAGTACTTC.

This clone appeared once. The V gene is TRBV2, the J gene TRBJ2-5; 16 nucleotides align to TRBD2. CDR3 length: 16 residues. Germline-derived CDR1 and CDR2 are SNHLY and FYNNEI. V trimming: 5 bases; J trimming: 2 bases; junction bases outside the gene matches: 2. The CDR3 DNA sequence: TGTGCCAGCAGTTTGGGACTAGCGGGAGGGCAAGAGACCCAGTACTTC. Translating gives CASSLGLAGGQETQYF. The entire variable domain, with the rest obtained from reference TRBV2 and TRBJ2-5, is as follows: EPEVTQTPSHQVTQMGQEVILRCVPISNHLYFYWYRQILGQKVEFLVSFYNNEISEKSEIFDDQFSVERPDGSNFTLKIRSTKLEDSAMYFCASSLGLAGGQETQYFGPGTRLLVL.

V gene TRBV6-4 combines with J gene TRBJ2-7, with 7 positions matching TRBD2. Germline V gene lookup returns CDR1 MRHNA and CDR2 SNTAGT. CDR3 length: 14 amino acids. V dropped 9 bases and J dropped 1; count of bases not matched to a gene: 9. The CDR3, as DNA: TGTGCCAGTCTAAAGGGAGGGGTGTCCTACGAGCAGTACTTC. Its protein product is CASLKGGVSYEQYF.

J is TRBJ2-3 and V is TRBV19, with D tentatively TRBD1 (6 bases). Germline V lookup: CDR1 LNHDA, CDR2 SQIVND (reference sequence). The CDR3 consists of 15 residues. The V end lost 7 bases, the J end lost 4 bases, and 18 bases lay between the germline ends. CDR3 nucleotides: TGTGCCAGTAAGGATCGAGGAACAGGGCCAGATACGCAGTATTTT. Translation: CASKDRGTGPDTQYF.

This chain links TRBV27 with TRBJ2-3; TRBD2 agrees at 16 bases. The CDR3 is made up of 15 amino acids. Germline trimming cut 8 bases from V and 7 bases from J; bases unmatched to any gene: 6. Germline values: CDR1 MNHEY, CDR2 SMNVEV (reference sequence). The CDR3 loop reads CASRGLAGGPNTQYF. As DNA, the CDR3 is TGTGCCAGCCGGGGACTAGCGGGAGGGCCGAATACGCAGTATTTT.

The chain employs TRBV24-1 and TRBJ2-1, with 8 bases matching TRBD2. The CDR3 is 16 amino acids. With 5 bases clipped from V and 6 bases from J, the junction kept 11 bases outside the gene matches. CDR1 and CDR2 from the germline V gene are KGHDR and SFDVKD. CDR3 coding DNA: TGTGCCACCAGTGGGCAAGCGGGAGAGGGGGGCAATGAGCAGTTCTTC. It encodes CATSGQAGEGGNEQFF.

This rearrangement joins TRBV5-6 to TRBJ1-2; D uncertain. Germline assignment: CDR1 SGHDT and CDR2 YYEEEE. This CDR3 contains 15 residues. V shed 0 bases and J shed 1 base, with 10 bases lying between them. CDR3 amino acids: CASSLAPGVNYGYTF. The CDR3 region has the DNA TGTGCCAGCAGCTTGGCACCCGGAGTTAACTATGGCTACACCTTC.

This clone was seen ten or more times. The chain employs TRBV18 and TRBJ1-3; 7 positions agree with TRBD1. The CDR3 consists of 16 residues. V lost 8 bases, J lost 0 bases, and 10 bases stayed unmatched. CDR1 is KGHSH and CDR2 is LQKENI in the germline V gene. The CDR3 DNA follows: TGTGCCAGCGTACAAAACAGGGGCTCCTCTGGAAACACCATATATTTT. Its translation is CASVQNRGSSGNTIYF.

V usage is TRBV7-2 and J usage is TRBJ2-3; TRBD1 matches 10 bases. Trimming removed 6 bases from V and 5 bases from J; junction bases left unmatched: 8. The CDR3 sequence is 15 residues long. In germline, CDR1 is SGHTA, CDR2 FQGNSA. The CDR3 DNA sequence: TGTGCCAGCAGTTCCAGACAGGGGGCTATAGATACGCAGTATTTT. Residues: CASSSRQGAIDTQYF.

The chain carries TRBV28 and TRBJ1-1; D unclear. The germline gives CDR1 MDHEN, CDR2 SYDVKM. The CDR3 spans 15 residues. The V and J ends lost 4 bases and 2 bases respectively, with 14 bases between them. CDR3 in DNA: TGTGCCAGCAGTTCCCCAGGCAATAGTAACACTGAAGCTTTCTTT. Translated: CASSSPGNSNTEAFF.

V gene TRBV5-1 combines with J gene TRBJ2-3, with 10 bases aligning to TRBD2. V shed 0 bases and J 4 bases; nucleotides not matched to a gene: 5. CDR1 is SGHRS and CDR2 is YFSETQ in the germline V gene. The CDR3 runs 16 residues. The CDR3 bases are TGCGCCAGCAGCTTGGAACTAGCGGGAAGCGCAGATACGCAGTATTTT. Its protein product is CASSLELAGSADTQYF.

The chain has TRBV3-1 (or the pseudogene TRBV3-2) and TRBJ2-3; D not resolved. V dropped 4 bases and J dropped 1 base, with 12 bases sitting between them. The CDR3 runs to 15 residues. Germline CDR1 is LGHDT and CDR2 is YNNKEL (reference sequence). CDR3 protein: CASSPGPTGTDTQYF. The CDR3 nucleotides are TGTGCCAGCAGCCCGGGTCCTACGGGCACAGATACGCAGTATTTT.

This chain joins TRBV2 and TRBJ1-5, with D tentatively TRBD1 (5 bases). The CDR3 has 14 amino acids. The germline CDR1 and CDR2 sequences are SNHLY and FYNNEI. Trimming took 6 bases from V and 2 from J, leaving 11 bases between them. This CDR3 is CASSQGGRNQPQHF. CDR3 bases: TGTGCCAGCAGCCAGGGAGGACGCAATCAGCCCCAGCATTTT.

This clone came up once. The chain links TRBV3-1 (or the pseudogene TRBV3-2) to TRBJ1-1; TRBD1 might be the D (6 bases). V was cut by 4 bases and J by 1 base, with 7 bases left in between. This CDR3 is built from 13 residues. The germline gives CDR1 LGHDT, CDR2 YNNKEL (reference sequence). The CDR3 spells CASSRQANTEAFF. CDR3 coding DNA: TGTGCCAGCAGCCGACAGGCGAACACTGAAGCTTTCTTT.

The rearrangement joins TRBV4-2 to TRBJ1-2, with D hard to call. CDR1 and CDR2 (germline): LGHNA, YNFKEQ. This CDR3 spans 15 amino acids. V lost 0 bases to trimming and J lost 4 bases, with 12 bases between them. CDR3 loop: CASSQDYSLSYGYTF. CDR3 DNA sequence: TGTGCCAGCAGCCAAGACTACAGCCTTTCCTATGGCTACACCTTC.

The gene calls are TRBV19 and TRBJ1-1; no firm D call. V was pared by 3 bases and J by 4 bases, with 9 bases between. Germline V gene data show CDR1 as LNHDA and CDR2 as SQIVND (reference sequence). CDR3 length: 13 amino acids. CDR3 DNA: TGTGCCAGTAGTATGAGCGGGTTCACTGAAGCTTTCTTT. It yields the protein CASSMSGFTEAFF.

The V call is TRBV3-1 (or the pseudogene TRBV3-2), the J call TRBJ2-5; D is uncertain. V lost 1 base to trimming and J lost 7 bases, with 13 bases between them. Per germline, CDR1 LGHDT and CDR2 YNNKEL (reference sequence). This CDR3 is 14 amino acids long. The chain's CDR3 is CASSQAGSSRTQYF. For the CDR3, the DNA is TGTGCCAGCAGCCAAGCAGGCTCCTCACGGACCCAGTACTTC.

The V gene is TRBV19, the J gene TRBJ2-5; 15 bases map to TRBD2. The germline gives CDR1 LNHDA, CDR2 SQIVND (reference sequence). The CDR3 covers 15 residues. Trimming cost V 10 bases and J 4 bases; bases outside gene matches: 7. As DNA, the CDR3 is TGTGCCACCACTTGGACTAGCGGGAGGGGAGAGACCCAGTACTTC. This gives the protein CATTWTSGRGETQYF.

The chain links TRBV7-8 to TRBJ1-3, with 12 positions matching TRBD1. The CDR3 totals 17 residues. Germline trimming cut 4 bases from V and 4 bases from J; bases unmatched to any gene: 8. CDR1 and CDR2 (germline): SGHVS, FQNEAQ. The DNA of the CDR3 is TGTGCCAGCAGCTCCGGCGGGACAGGGGGCTCCGGAAACACCATATATTTT. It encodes CASSSGGTGGSGNTIYF.